The entry below gives a single T cell receptor beta chain sequence along with its context. The CDR3 extends over 14 amino acids. Germline V gene data show CDR1 as MNHEY and CDR2 as SVGAGI. The J segment lost 5 bases and the V segment lost 5 bases, leaving 8 bases of the junction unmatched. This entry comes from a study of shared clonotypes between healthy human individuals. Assay execution took place at the deep level. Profiled with immunoSEQ multiplex PCR; TCRdb holds only in-frame clones, not every one. The repertoire holds some 1,900,000 clones, with about 94% as singletons. It was CD45RO-negative cells, positively selected for CCR7, that made up naive CD8 cells, with terminally differentiated effector memory CD45RA+ cells excluded.

V is TRBV6-5 and J is TRBJ2-7; 8 positions agree with TRBD1. The sequenced sample consisted of naive CD8+ T cells sorted from blood. The sequence derives from a man aged 18 to 29 in good health. The DNA of the CDR3 is TGTGCCAGCAGTACTCGGACAGGGTACGACGAGCAGTACTTC. Its protein product is CASSTRTGYDEQYF.